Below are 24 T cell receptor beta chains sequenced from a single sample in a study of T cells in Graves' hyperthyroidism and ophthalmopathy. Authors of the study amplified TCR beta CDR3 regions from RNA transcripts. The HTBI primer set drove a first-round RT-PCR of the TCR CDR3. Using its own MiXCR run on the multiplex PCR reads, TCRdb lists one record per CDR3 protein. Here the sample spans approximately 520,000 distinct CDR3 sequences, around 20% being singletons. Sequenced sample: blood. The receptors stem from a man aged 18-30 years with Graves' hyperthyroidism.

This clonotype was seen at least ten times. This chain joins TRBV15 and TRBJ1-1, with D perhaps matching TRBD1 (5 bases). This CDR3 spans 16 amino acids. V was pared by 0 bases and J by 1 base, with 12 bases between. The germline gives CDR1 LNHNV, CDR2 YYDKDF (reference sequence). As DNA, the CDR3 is TGTGCCACCAGCAGAGATAGTAGTGGACAGAACACTGAAGCTTTCTTT. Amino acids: CATSRDSSGQNTEAFF.

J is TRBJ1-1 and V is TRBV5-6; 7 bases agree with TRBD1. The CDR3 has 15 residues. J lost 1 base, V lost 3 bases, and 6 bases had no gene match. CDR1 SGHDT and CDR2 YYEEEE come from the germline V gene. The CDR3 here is CASSYRTGSNTEAFF. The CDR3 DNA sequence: TGTGCCAGCAGCTACCGGACAGGATCGAACACTGAAGCTTTCTTT.

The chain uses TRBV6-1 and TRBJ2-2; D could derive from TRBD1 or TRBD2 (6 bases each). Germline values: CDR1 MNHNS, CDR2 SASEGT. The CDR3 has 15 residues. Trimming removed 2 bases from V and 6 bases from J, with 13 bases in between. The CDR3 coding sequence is TGTGCCAGCAGTGAATTAGTGAGGGGGGCCGGGGAGCTGTTTTTT. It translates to CASSELVRGAGELFF.

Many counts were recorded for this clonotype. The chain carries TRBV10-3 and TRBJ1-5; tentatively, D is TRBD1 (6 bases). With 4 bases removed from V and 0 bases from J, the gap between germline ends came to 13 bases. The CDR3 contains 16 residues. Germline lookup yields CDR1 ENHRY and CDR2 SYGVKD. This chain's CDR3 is CAISGQGSNSNQPQHF. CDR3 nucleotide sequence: TGTGCCATCAGTGGGCAGGGGAGCAATAGCAATCAGCCCCAGCATTTT.

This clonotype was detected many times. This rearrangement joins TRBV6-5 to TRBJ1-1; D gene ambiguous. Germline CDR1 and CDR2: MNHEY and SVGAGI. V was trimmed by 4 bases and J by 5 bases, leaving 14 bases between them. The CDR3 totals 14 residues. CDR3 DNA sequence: TGTGCCAGCAGTTTTCGCCCCGGTAGGACTGAAGCTTTCTTT. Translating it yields CASSFRPGRTEAFF.

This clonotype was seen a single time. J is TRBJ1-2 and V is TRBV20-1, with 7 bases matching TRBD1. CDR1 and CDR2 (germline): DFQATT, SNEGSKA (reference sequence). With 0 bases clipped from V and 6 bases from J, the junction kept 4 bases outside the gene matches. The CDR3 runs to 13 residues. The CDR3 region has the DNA TGCAGTGCTAGAGATCGAACAGGGGATGGCTACACCTTC. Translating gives CSARDRTGDGYTF.

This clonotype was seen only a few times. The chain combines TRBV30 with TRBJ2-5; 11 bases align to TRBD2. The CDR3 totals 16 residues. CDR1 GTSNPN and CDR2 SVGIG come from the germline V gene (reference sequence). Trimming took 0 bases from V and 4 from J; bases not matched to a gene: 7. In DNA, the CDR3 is TGTGCCTGGAGTGTCGGGCTAGCGGGGGGAACAGAGACCCAGTACTTC. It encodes CAWSVGLAGGTETQYF. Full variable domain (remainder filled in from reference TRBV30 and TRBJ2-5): SQTIHQWPATLVQPVGSPLSLECTVEGTSNPNLYWYRQAAGRGLQLLFYSVGIGQISSEVPQNLSASRPQDRQFILSSKKLLLSDSGFYLCAWSVGLAGGTETQYFGPGTRLLVL.

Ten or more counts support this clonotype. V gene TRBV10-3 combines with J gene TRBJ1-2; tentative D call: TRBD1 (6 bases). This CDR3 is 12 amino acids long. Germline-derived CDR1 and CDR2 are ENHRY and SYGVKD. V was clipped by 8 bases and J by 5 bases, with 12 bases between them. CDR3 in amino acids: CAIFRGGYGYTF. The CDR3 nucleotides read TGTGCCATCTTTCGAGGGGGATATGGCTACACCTTC.

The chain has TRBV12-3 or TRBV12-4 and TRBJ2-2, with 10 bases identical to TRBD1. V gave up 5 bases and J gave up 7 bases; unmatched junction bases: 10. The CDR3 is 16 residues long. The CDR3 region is CASSELGQGRVGELFF. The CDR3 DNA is TGTGCCAGCAGTGAATTGGGACAGGGGAGAGTCGGGGAGCTGTTTTTT.

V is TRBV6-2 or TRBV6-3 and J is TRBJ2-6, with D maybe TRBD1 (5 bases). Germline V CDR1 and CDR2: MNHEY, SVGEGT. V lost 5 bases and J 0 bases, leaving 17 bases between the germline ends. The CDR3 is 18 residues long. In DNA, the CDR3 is TGTGCCAGCAGTCTTATCAGGGCCGAGAGCTCTGGGGCCAACGTCCTGACTTTC. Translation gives CASSLIRAESSGANVLTF.

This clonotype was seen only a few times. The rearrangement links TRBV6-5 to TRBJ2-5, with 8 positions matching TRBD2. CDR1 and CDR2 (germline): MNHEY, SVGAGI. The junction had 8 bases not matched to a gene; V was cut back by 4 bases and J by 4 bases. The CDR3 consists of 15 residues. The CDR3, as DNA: TGTGCCAGCAGTTCCGCGGGGGGAGGTGGAGAGACCCAGTACTTC. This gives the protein CASSSAGGGGETQYF.

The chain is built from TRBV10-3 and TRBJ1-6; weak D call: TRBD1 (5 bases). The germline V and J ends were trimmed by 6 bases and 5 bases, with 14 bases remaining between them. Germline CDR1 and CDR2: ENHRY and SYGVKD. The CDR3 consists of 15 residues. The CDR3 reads CAISRGTVDNSPLHF. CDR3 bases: TGTGCCATCAGCCGCGGGACGGTTGATAATTCACCCCTCCACTTT.

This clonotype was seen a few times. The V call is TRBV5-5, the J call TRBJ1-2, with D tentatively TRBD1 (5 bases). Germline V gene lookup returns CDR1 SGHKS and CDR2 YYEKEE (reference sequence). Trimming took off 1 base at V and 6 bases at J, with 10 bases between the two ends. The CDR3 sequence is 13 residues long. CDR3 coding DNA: TGTGCCAGCAGCTTGACAGGAATGGATGGCTACACCTTC. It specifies CASSLTGMDGYTF.

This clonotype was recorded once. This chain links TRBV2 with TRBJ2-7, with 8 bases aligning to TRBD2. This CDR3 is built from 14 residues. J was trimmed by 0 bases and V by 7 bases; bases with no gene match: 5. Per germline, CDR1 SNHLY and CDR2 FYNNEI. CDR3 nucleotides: TGTGCCAGCAAGACTAGCGCGAGCTCCTACGAGCAGTACTTC. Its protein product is CASKTSASSYEQYF.

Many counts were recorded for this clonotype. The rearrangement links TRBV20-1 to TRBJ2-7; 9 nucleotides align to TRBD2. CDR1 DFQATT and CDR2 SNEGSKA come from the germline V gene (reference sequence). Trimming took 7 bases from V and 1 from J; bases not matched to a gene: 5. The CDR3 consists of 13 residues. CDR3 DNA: TGCAGTGTTGGGGCGGGGGGGTCCTACGAGCAGTACTTC. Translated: CSVGAGGSYEQYF.

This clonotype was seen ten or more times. CDR3 in amino acids: CASSLDGAFQETQYF. The CDR3, as DNA: TGTGCCAGCAGCTTAGATGGGGCGTTTCAAGAGACCCAGTACTTC. The genes are TRBV11-2 and TRBJ2-5, with a possible D match to TRBD1 (5 bases). The germline V gene encodes CDR1 SGHAT and CDR2 FQNNGV. The V end was cut by 0 bases, the J end by 2 bases, with 10 bases between. The length of the CDR3 is 15 residues.

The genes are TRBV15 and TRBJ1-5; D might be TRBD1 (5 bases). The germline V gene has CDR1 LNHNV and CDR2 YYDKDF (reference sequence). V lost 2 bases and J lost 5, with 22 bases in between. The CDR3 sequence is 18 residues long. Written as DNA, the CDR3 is TGTGCCACCAGCAGAAATACCTATGGGGTTGGGACTGATCAGCCCCAGCATTTT. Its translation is CATSRNTYGVGTDQPQHF. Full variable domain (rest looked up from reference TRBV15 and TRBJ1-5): DAMVIQNPRYQVTQFGKPVTLSCSQTLNHNVMYWYQQKSSQAPKLLFHYYDKDFNNEADTPDNFQSRRPNTSFCFLDIRSPGLGDTAMYLCATSRNTYGVGTDQPQHFGDGTRLSIL.

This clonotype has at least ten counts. As DNA, the CDR3 is TGTGCTAGTGGCAACTCAGGGGGTCAGGGATCACCCCTCCACTTT. Amino acid sequence: CASGNSGGQGSPLHF. This chain joins TRBV12-5 and TRBJ1-6, with 7 bases matching TRBD1. The CDR3 totals 15 residues. Germline values: CDR1 LGHNT, CDR2 FRNRAP. V shed 6 bases and J 10 bases; nucleotides not matched to a gene: 12. Looking up the rest from reference TRBV12-5 and TRBJ1-6 gives the full variable domain: DARVTQTPRHKVTEMGQEVTMRCQPILGHNTVFWYRQTMMQGLELLAYFRNRAPLDDSGMPKDRFSAEMPDATLATLKIQPSEPRDSAVYFCASGNSGGQGSPLHFGNGTRLTVT.

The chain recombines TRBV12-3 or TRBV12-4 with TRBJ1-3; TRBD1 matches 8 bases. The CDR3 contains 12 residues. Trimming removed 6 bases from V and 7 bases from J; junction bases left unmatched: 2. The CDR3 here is CASRDRVNTIYF. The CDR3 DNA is TGTGCCAGCAGGGACAGGGTCAACACCATATATTTT.

CDR3 loop: CASSHRDGWFSGNTIYF. The CDR3 DNA reads as TGTGCCAGCAGCCATAGGGACGGATGGTTCTCTGGAAACACCATATATTTT. The rearrangement uses TRBV3-1 and TRBJ1-3; a possible D gene is TRBD1 (5 bases). Germline assignment: CDR1 LGHDT and CDR2 YNNKEL (reference sequence). This CDR3 contains 17 residues. Between the trimmed V and J ends, which lost 3 bases and 0 bases, there was a span of 15 bases. The whole variable domain, remainder taken from reference TRBV3-1 and TRBJ1-3, is DTAVSQTPKYLVTQMGNDKSIKCEQNLGHDTMYWYKQDSKKFLKIMFSYNNKELIINETVPNRFSPKSPDKAHLNLHINSLELGDSAVYFCASSHRDGWFSGNTIYFGEGSWLTVV.

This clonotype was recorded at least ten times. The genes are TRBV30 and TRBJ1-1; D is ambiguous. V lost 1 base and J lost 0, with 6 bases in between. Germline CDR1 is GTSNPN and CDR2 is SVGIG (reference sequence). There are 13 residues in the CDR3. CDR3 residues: CAWSEGLNTEAFF. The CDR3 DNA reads TGTGCCTGGAGTGAGGGATTGAACACTGAAGCTTTCTTT.

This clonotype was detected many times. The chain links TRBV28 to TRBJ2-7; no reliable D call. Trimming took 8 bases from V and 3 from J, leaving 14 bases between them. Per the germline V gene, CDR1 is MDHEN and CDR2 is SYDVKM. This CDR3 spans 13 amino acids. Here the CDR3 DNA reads TGTGCCAGCCAGCGTCCGGGCCTCTACGAGCAGTACTTC. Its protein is CASQRPGLYEQYF.

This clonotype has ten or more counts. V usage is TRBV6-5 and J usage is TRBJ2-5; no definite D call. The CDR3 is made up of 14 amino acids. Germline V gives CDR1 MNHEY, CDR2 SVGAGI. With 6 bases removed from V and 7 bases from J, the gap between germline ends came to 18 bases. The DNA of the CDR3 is TGTGCCAGCAGCCCTCTCCCCCTTGGAGCGACCCAGTACTTC. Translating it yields CASSPLPLGATQYF.

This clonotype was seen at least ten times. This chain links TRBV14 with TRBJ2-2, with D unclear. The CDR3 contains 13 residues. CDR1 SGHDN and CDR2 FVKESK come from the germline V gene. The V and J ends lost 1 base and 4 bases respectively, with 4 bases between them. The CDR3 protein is CASSQGFTGELFF. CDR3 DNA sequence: TGTGCCAGCAGCCAAGGATTCACCGGGGAGCTGTTTTTT.